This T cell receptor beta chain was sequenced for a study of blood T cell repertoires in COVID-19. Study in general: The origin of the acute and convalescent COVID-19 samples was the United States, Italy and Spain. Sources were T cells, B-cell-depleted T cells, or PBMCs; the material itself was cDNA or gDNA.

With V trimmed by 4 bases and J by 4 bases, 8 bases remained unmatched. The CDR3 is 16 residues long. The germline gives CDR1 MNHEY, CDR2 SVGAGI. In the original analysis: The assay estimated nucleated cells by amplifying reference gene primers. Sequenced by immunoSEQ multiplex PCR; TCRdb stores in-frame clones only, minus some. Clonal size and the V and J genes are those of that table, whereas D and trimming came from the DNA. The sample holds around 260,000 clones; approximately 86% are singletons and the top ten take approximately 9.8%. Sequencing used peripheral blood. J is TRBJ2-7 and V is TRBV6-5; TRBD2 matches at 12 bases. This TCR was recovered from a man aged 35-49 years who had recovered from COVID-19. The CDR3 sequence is CASSSGTSGLGYEQYF. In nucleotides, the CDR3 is TGTGCCAGCAGTTCCGGGACTAGCGGGCTCGGGTACGAGCAGTACTTC.